This T cell receptor beta chain was sequenced for a study of blood T cells in healthy people across ages. J lost 4 bases, V lost 8 bases, and 3 bases had no gene match. The CDR3 sequence is 12 residues long. Germline V lookup: CDR1 MNHEY, CDR2 SVGEGT. A J-beta primer mix and a sample-barcoded 5' primer were used in a second PCR of about 7 to 12 cycles. TCRdb called the 5' RACE reads again in MiXCR, with one record for every CDR3 protein. This sample has about 640,000 distinct CDR3 sequences, with roughly 53% found just once. Sequencing used blood. The chain couples TRBV6-2 or TRBV6-3 to TRBJ1-1; 8 positions agree with TRBD1. The clonotype was recovered from a man between 60 and 75 years old in good health. The CDR3 DNA is TGTGCCAGCGTGGGGACAGGCACTGAAGCTTTCTTT. Amino acid sequence: CASVGTGTEAFF.